This T cell receptor beta chain was observed in a study of regulatory T cells in long-lasting Graves disease. Specified time point: newly diagnosed GD, antithyroid drugs for less than 3 months. Generation of the TCR library employed RNA extracted from PBMCs. The TCR beta library used iRepertoire HTBI primers with Arm-PCR amplification of CDR3. In TCRdb, the multiplex PCR reads were re-called with MiXCR into one record per CDR3 protein. The table has about 520,000 distinct CDR3 sequences, about 11% seen once. This CDR3 has 15 amino acids. With 4 bases clipped from V and 6 bases from J, the junction kept 3 bases outside the gene matches. Germline CDR1 SNHLY, CDR2 FYNNEI. A note on this clonotype: A much larger clone differs by one base, so this may be a read error.

These data also formed part of another study, on T cells in Graves' hyperthyroidism and ophthalmopathy. That study reports: Most expanded thyroid clonotypes above 0.001 also appeared in blood.

This clonotype was sampled from a woman aged 30 to 39 with Graves disease. J is TRBJ2-2 and V is TRBV2, with 12 bases aligning to TRBD1. This specimen consisted of peripheral blood mononuclear cells (PBMCs), obtained at new diagnosis, from a patient treated with antithyroid drugs. This chain's CDR3 is CASSAGTGGAGELFF. The CDR3 DNA follows: TGTGCCAGCAGTGCTGGGACAGGGGGCGCCGGGGAGCTGTTTTTT.